This paragraph reports one TCR beta chain. The clone's antigen remains unknown. Per-nucleotide qualities are absent, and no much larger clonotype sits a single base away. Only healthy Caucasian donors were included. The twin cohort comprised three pairs of female monozygotic twins, all aged roughly 18 to 30 years. Positive isolation kits from Invitrogen were used to isolate the CD4+ and CD8+ T cell populations. Receptor libraries were prepared by 5' RACE. Sequenced using an Illumina HiSeq 2000. Template switching added a universal primer binding site, and the final cDNA carried a unique molecular identifier that allowed TCR cDNA molecules to be counted accurately. Specific primers in the conserved constant-segment region were used to synthesize first-strand cDNA for TCR alpha and beta chains. To control for contamination, every cDNA library was double barcoded, receiving both a SMART-Mk sample barcode and Illumina barcodes. TruSeq adapter sequences along with Illumina sample barcodes were introduced in two successive PCR steps. Sequencing of the TCR alpha and beta cDNA libraries was done on the Illumina HiSeq platform using custom primers. The published analysis was carried out like this. MiGEC processed the raw reads to extract unique molecular identifiers, while MiXCR was used to determine the CDR3 positions. Recombination models were inferred per individual with the repgenHMM and IGoR tools using an EM algorithm. The analysis of shared clonotypes was done with the tcR package in R, with sharing normalized by the product of cloneset sizes. To study raw recombination without the effects of thymic and clonal selection, out-of-frame nonproductive sequences were analyzed. TCRdb reprocessing: public reads trimmed at Q25 with fastp, clones called with MiXCR, in-frame beta chains kept. Identical CDR3 protein sequences are pooled into one entry, listed with their most common genes and DNA. For this entry, the V and J calls and clone size follow TCRdb and not the study's own pipeline. Present in this sample are about 520,000 distinct CDR3 sequences, around 20% of which were seen just once. The biggest ten clones account for 0.91% of the sample.

The CDR1 and CDR2 encoded by the germline V gene (reference sequence) are SEHNR and FQNEAQ. For this chain, trimming is 5 bases at the V end and 3 bases at the J end, and the number of junction bases without a gene match is 7. Its CDR3 holds 15 amino acids, cysteine through phenylalanine. The sequence is cut down to CDR3 DNA, 45 bases in frame from base 1. This sample was included in a study of identical twins listed by TCRdb under 2016. For context, the study as a whole: To test whether fetal clonotypes persist, this study deep-sequenced TCR alpha and beta repertoires from monozygotic twins, from unrelated adults of various ages, and from cord blood. To rule out contamination, replicate twin experiments were performed at different times with different library preparation protocols.

The investigation overall reported the following: A weaker excess of twin sharing was found in beta out-of-frame sequences because the signal-to-noise ratio was lowered by fewer shared sequences. Abundant cord blood beta clonotypes had fewer insertions, young adult naive repertoires showed a similar but weaker trend, and memory repertoires showed no such trend. Out-of-frame TCR alpha sequences shared between twins showed an excess of low generation-probability sequences compared with coincidental sharing between unrelated individuals. In monozygotic twins, recombination models systematically underestimated out-of-frame TCR alpha sharing, but the models matched the sharing seen between unrelated individuals. Zero-insertion analyses could be partly confounded by invariant T cells such as MAIT and iNKT, though diverse VJ usage argued against such confounding for most clonotypes. Because the same donors could not be followed over many years, the conclusions depended on cross-sectional statistical analysis.

The same data also went into a second study, on T cells expressing NK-cell markers. Per that second paper: In sorted CD3+CD56+NKG2C+, CD3+CD56+NKG2C- and CD3+CD56-NKG2C+ T-cell subsets from 8 or 9 donors, TCR beta-chain repertoires were profiled. Among the eight sequenced donors, seven were HCMV-seropositive and one was HCMV-seronegative. To restrict sorting to alphabetaTCR-expressing T cells, an anti-gammadeltaTCR antibody was added in several experiments. In six donors, the dominant CD3+CD56+NKG2C+ clonotypes ranked among the top 10 CD8+ clonotypes, making up roughly 1.0-7.0% of CD8+ T cells. Those dominant clonotypes were again the most abundant among CD3+CD56-NKG2C+ cells in four donors, at about 28.3-65%. Whether the expanded NKG2C-expressing T cell clones were specific for HCMV antigens remained unclear. Randomly selected healthy volunteers, three men and five women, were used as the eight sequenced donors. A commercial ELISA kit detecting HCMV-specific IgG in serum was used to determine HCMV serostatus. Reads were demultiplexed and grouped by UMI with MIGEC, and clonotypes were assembled and quantified with MiTCR. Only TCR cDNA sequences supported by at least two reads were kept to exclude erroneous sequences. The tcR package was used for downstream repertoire analysis, and clonotypes were matched across fractions by CDR3 nucleotide sequence plus V segment. VDJmatch was used to annotate antigen specificity against VDJdb, with one amino acid substitution in CDR3 allowed.

The rearranged segments are TRBV7-9 and TRBJ2-7; TRBD1 agrees with 10 junctional bases. The sequence was obtained from a woman under 30 in good health. Sequencing was carried out using CD4+ T cells sorted from blood. The nucleotide sequence reads TGTGCCAGCAGCCTCAAGGACAGGGGGATCTACGAGCAGTACTTC. This codes for CASSLKDRGIYEQYF.